What follows are 12 T cell receptor beta chains derived from one specimen sequenced in a study of brain T cells in children with intractable seizures. Some clones are missing from TCRdb's copy, which holds only in-frame ones; the method was immunoSEQ multiplex PCR. The sample consists of hundreds of thousands of clones, approximately 93% of them appearing once. Time point described: blood from clinic visit 5 months post-surgery; TSC patient then seizure free. This sample comprised peripheral blood, obtained about 5 months after surgery. These receptor sequences come from a boy under three years old with tuberous sclerosis and intractable seizures.

The V and J genes are TRBV10-3 and TRBJ2-7; D perhaps matches TRBD2 (5 bases). Germline V CDR1 and CDR2: ENHRY, SYGVKD. This CDR3 has 14 residues. Trimming stripped 4 bases from V and 0 bases from J, with 10 bases between. CDR3 coding DNA: TGTGCCATCAGTGTGTCCGGGAACTCCTACGAGCAGTACTTC. Its translation is CAISVSGNSYEQYF.

The chain employs TRBV11-2 and TRBJ2-7; D uncertain. The CDR3 loop spans 13 amino acids. Between the trimmed V and J ends, which lost 4 bases and 2 bases, there was a span of 9 bases. Germline CDR1 is SGHAT and CDR2 is FQNNGV. The CDR3 spells CASSSLDAYEQYF. CDR3 DNA sequence: TGTGCCAGCAGCTCCCTGGACGCCTACGAGCAGTACTTC.

The genes are TRBV7-9 and TRBJ1-5; D ambiguous. Per the germline V gene, CDR1 is SEHNR and CDR2 is FQNEAQ (reference sequence). The V gene lost 0 bases and the J gene lost 6 bases, with 3 bases spanning the gap. This CDR3 spans 12 amino acids. This CDR3 reads CASSLASQPQHF. In DNA, the CDR3 is TGTGCCAGCAGCTTAGCTTCTCAGCCCCAGCATTTT.

V usage is TRBV27 and J usage is TRBJ2-3, with 10 bases identical to TRBD2. V lost 6 bases to trimming and J lost 1 base; unmatched junction nucleotides: 7. This CDR3 comprises 16 residues. Germline CDR1 is MNHEY and CDR2 is SMNVEV (reference sequence). The CDR3 DNA is TGTGCCAGCAGAGAGCGGGAGGGCCGGGGCACAGATACGCAGTATTTT. It translates to CASREREGRGTDTQYF.

The V gene is TRBV9, the J gene TRBJ2-2, with a tentative D call TRBD1 (6 bases). In germline, CDR1 is SGDLS, CDR2 YYNGEE. The ends were cut back, 1 base at V and 0 bases at J, with 10 bases in the middle. CDR3 length: 16 amino acids. The CDR3 loop reads CASSVLAGANTGELFF. Here the CDR3 DNA reads TGTGCCAGCAGCGTACTGGCAGGGGCGAACACCGGGGAGCTGTTTTTT.

The V and J genes are TRBV19 and TRBJ1-5, with 9 bases matching TRBD1. In germline, CDR1 is LNHDA, CDR2 SQIVND (reference sequence). The CDR3 sequence is 14 residues long. V shed 8 bases and J 3 bases; nucleotides not matched to a gene: 5. DNA of the CDR3: TGTGCCAGTGTCCGGGACAGGGTCAATCAGCCCCAGCATTTT. As protein: CASVRDRVNQPQHF.

J is TRBJ2-5 and V is TRBV11-3, with D possibly being TRBD1 (5 bases). From germline, CDR1 is SGHNT and CDR2 YENEEA. V was cut by 0 bases and J by 4 bases, with 6 bases left in between. This CDR3 region has 13 residues. This CDR3 reads CASSLEGAETQYF. DNA for the CDR3: TGTGCCAGCAGCTTAGAAGGGGCAGAGACCCAGTACTTC.

Comment on this clone: This CDR3 is also generated by other DNA sequences in the sample. This chain links TRBV20-1 with TRBJ2-5; no clear D gene. Germline V gene lookup returns CDR1 DFQATT and CDR2 SNEGSKA (reference sequence). The germline V and J ends were trimmed by 3 bases and 5 bases, with 4 bases remaining between them. The CDR3 has 10 residues. The CDR3 coding sequence is TGCAGTGCTAGTTGGGAGACCCAGTACTTC. Translated: CSASWETQYF.

With regard to this clone: This sample also contains other DNA sequences that code for the same CDR3. The chain carries TRBV4-1 and TRBJ2-7; 10 bases match TRBD1. The J segment lost 4 bases and the V segment lost 3 bases, leaving 3 bases of the junction unmatched. This CDR3 has 14 amino acids. Germline V gives CDR1 MGHRA, CDR2 YSYEKL. CDR3 nucleotides: TGCGCCAGCAGCCACCGGGACAGGGGTTACGAGCAGTACTTC. As protein: CASSHRDRGYEQYF.

The chain uses TRBV30 and TRBJ2-1, with 7 bases that match TRBD2. CDR3 length equals 13 residues. Germline lookup yields CDR1 GTSNPN and CDR2 SVGIG (reference sequence). Unmatched junction bases numbered 5, after V lost 3 bases and J lost 6 bases. The CDR3 region has the DNA TGTGCCTGGAGAAGCGGGACGGGCAATGAGCAGTTCTTC. Translation: CAWRSGTGNEQFF.

The chain combines TRBV6-6 with TRBJ1-1; a weak D match, TRBD1 (6 bases). Germline V lookup: CDR1 MNHNY, CDR2 SVGAGI (reference sequence). V was clipped by 7 bases and J by 0 bases, with 12 bases between them. CDR3 length: 14 amino acids. The CDR3 DNA reads as TGTGCCAGCAATCTGGGGGGCGTGAACACTGAAGCTTTCTTT. It translates to CASNLGGVNTEAFF.

This rearrangement joins TRBV19 to TRBJ2-4; no firm D call. Looked up from germline, CDR1 is LNHDA and CDR2 is SQIVND (reference sequence). V was shortened by 3 bases and J by 5 bases, with 20 bases between the two germline ends. This CDR3 has 17 residues. CDR3 sequence reads: CASSISVADPTENIQYF. CDR3 nucleotides: TGTGCCAGTAGTATTTCCGTGGCGGATCCGACTGAAAACATTCAGTACTTC.